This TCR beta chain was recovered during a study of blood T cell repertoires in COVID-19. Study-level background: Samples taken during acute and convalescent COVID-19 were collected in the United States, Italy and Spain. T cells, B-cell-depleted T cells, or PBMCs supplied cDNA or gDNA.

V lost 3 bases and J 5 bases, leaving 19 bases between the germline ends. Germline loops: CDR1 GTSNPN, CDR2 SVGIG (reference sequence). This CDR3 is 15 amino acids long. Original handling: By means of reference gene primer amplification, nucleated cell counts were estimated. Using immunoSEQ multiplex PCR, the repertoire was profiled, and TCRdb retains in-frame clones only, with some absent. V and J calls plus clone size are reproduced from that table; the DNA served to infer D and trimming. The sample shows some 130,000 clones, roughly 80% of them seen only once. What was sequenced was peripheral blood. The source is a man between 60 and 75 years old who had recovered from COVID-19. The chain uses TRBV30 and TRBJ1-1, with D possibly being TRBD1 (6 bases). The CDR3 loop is CAWRTLQGRGTEAFF. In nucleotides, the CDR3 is TGTGCCTGGAGAACCCTTCAGGGGAGGGGTACTGAAGCTTTCTTT.